This T cell receptor beta chain emerged from a study of blood T cell repertoires in COVID-19. The length of the CDR3 is 17 residues. Looked up from germline, CDR1 is SGHVS and CDR2 is FQNEAQ. After removal of 1 base from V and 7 bases from J, the junction contained 7 bases not matched to a gene. Study processing details: Estimation of nucleated cell counts was performed using reference gene primer amplification. Produced via immunoSEQ multiplex PCR; TCRdb's table is partial and in-frame only. That table supplies the V and J calls and clone size; D and trimming were determined from the DNA. The table lists 250,000 to 300,000 clones, 82% of them singletons.

The sequenced sample consisted of PBMCs or T cells enriched from blood (not recorded which). This chain links TRBV7-8 with TRBJ2-3, with TRBD2 matching over 14 bases. The source of this sequence is a man aged 35 to 55 who had been exposed to COVID-19. The CDR3 is CASSLGGRTSGRNTQYF. The CDR3, as DNA: TGTGCCAGCAGCTTAGGGGGTAGGACTAGCGGGAGGAATACGCAGTATTTT.